The 18 T cell receptor beta chains in this list originate from one sample, sequenced in a study of cytomegalovirus exposure and HLA in healthy donors. Vbeta (60) and Jbeta (13) primers were used in the PCR. Clones were read by immunoSEQ multiplex PCR, and TCRdb kept only the in-frame ones, dropping some. This table has under 200,000 clones, about 79% appearing once. Sequenced material: PBMCs. The receptors shown here come from a man aged 45-65 years in good health and CMV-seropositive.

The genes are TRBV5-1 and TRBJ1-2, with D maybe TRBD1 (5 bases). The CDR3 is made up of 16 amino acids. Trimming left V 4 bases short and J 6 bases short, with 22 bases between. Germline V CDR1 and CDR2: SGHRS, YFSETQ. Here the CDR3 reads CASSPSGRVDYDGYTF. Written as DNA, the CDR3 is TGCGCCAGCAGCCCTAGCGGCAGGGTGGACTACGATGGCTACACCTTC.

This clone was recorded a few times. The V call is TRBV7-9, the J call TRBJ1-2, with D unresolved. Germline loops: CDR1 SEHNR, CDR2 FQNEAQ (reference sequence). Trimming pared 0 bases from V and 8 bases from J, leaving 13 bases between. The CDR3 has 14 amino acids. The CDR3 here is CASSLARPGEGYTF. In DNA, the CDR3 is TGTGCCAGCAGCTTAGCACGGCCCGGAGAAGGCTACACCTTC.

This clone was found once. The rearrangement links TRBV15 to TRBJ2-5, with D possibly being TRBD2 (6 bases). The germline V gene has CDR1 LNHNV and CDR2 YYDKDF (reference sequence). V was clipped by 4 bases and J by 4 bases, with 13 bases between them. This CDR3 comprises 14 residues. CDR3 DNA sequence: TGTGCCACCAGCACAACAAGGAGGGCAGAGACCCAGTACTTC. It specifies CATSTTRRAETQYF.

The V and J genes are TRBV5-1 and TRBJ2-3; D call uncertain. The CDR3 is 15 amino acids. Germline CDR1 SGHRS, CDR2 YFSETQ. V lost 2 bases and J lost 2, with 12 bases in between. Written as DNA, the CDR3 is TGCGCCAGCAGCTTTGGCGGTACCCACACAGATACGCAGTATTTT. Translation: CASSFGGTHTDTQYF.

The J gene is TRBJ2-3, the V gene TRBV5-1; 8 bases are a match to TRBD2. Trimming removed 0 bases from V and 2 bases from J; junction bases left unmatched: 5. This CDR3 region has 16 residues. Germline CDR1 and CDR2: SGHRS and YFSETQ. CDR3 sequence: CASSLATSAHTDTQYF. The CDR3 DNA reads as TGCGCCAGCAGCTTGGCGACTAGCGCCCACACAGATACGCAGTATTTT.

V usage is TRBV7-2 and J usage is TRBJ2-1; 11 bases fit TRBD2. Germline CDR1 and CDR2: SGHTA and FQGNSA. V shed 5 bases, J shed 1 base, and the junction held 7 bases outside the gene matches. The CDR3 loop spans 17 amino acids. CDR3 region: CASSPPSGRPSYNEQFF. The CDR3 region has the DNA TGTGCCAGCAGCCCACCTAGCGGGAGGCCGTCCTACAATGAGCAGTTCTTC.

J is TRBJ2-5 and V is TRBV2; D remains unclear. The V end lost 5 bases, the J end lost 5 bases, and 9 bases lay between the germline ends. The CDR3 consists of 12 residues. In germline, CDR1 is SNHLY, CDR2 FYNNEI. The CDR3 nucleotides read TGTGCCAGCAGTCAATCCCGGGAGACCCAGTACTTC. Amino acid sequence: CASSQSRETQYF.

The rearrangement links TRBV27 to TRBJ2-5; TRBD1 aligns across 8 bases. Germline CDR1 MNHEY, CDR2 SMNVEV (reference sequence). J lost 6 bases, V lost 5 bases, and 5 bases had no gene match. This CDR3 has 13 amino acids. The DNA of the CDR3 is TGTGCCAGCAGTCCGACAGGGGTGAAGACCCAGTACTTC. This codes for CASSPTGVKTQYF.

The genes are TRBV2 and TRBJ1-1, with 7 bases lining up with TRBD1. Trimming cost V 5 bases and J 1 base; bases outside gene matches: 4. The CDR3 has 14 amino acids. In germline, CDR1 is SNHLY, CDR2 FYNNEI. CDR3 coding DNA: TGTGCCAGCAGTACCAGGACAGGGAACACTGAAGCTTTCTTT. It translates to CASSTRTGNTEAFF.

V and J are TRBV23-1 and TRBJ2-2; TRBD2 aligns across 13 bases. TRBV23-1 is marked as an open reading frame, function uncertain. The V and J ends lost 1 base and 4 bases, in that order; junction bases with no gene match: 9. This CDR3 is built from 19 residues. CDR3 in DNA: TGCGCCAGCAGTCAATTGGGACTAGCGGGACTACCCTCCACCGGGGAGCTGTTTTTT. The encoded protein is CASSQLGLAGLPSTGELFF.

V gene TRBV27 combines with J gene TRBJ2-7; perhaps TRBD2 as D (5 bases). The CDR3 length is 15 residues. V lost 3 bases and J lost 3, with 15 bases in between. CDR1 is MNHEY, CDR2 SMNVEV, per germline (reference sequence). CDR3 DNA sequence: TGTGCCAGCAGTTTCGGACCCGGACTGAGCTACGAGCAGTACTTC. This translates into CASSFGPGLSYEQYF.

The V gene is TRBV19, the J gene TRBJ2-6; 9 bases fit TRBD1. This CDR3 has 18 residues. Germline CDR1 and CDR2: LNHDA and SQIVND (reference sequence). The trim removed 4 bases at V and 1 base at J, leaving 8 bases unmatched. CDR3 sequence (DNA): TGTGCCAGTAGTAGGGCCGGGACAGGGTCTTCTGGGGCCAACGTCCTGACTTTC. It yields the protein CASSRAGTGSSGANVLTF.

This clone was seen only a few times. The chain joins TRBV28 to TRBJ2-2; 11 nucleotides match TRBD2. CDR3 length equals 16 residues. The J segment lost 6 bases and the V segment lost 6 bases, leaving 9 bases of the junction unmatched. Germline assignment: CDR1 MDHEN and CDR2 SYDVKM. The CDR3 DNA reads TGTGCCAGCAGGATAGGACTAGCGGGTAGAGCCGGGGAGCTGTTTTTT. It is translated as CASRIGLAGRAGELFF. Combining the CDR3 with reference TRBV28 and TRBJ2-2 gives the whole variable domain DVKVTQSSRYLVKRTGEKVFLECVQDMDHENMFWYRQDPGLGLRLIYFSYDVKMKEKGDIPEGYSVSREKKERFSLILESASTNQTSMYLCASRIGLAGRAGELFFGEGSRLTVL.

The chain employs TRBV14 and TRBJ2-3; 8 nucleotides line up with TRBD1. The length of the CDR3 is 16 residues. The V gene's germline CDR1 is SGHDN and CDR2 FVKESK. The V and J ends lost 2 bases and 3 bases, in that order; junction bases with no gene match: 7. CDR3 nucleotide sequence: TGTGCCAGCAGCCAATCCGGACAGGGCGTAACAGATACGCAGTATTTT. As protein: CASSQSGQGVTDTQYF.

This chain uses TRBV4-1 with TRBJ2-7, with D hard to call. CDR1 MGHRA and CDR2 YSYEKL come from the germline V gene. V was clipped by 0 bases and J by 4 bases, with 13 bases between them. The CDR3 spans 15 residues. This CDR3 reads CASSQDDGDGYEQYF. CDR3 in DNA: TGCGCCAGCAGCCAAGATGACGGAGACGGATACGAGCAGTACTTC.

This rearrangement joins TRBV5-1 to TRBJ2-7; 9 nucleotides line up with TRBD1. Germline CDR1 reads SGHRS; CDR2 reads YFSETQ. V trimming: 3 bases; J trimming: 5 bases; junction bases outside the gene matches: 3. CDR3 length: 13 residues. As DNA, the CDR3 is TGCGCCAGCAGCTCTGGACAGGGGAACGAGCAGTACTTC. Its protein is CASSSGQGNEQYF.

V and J are TRBV9 and TRBJ2-5; D is perhaps TRBD2 (6 bases). The CDR3 runs 16 residues. Germline CDR1 and CDR2: SGDLS and YYNGEE. V was clipped by 4 bases and J by 4 bases, with 20 bases between them. The CDR3 nucleotides are TGTGCCAGCAGCCCGGGGGACGGGCACTCAAGAGAGACCCAGTACTTC. As protein: CASSPGDGHSRETQYF.

The chain links TRBV6-6 to TRBJ1-2; weak D call: TRBD1 (5 bases). Germline assignment: CDR1 MNHNY and CDR2 SVGAGI (reference sequence). V was cut by 11 bases and J by 3 bases, with 16 bases left in between. The length of the CDR3 is 13 residues. The CDR3 here is CAGGGGLDYGYTF. For the CDR3, the DNA is TGTGCCGGGGGGGGTGGTCTGGACTATGGCTACACCTTC.